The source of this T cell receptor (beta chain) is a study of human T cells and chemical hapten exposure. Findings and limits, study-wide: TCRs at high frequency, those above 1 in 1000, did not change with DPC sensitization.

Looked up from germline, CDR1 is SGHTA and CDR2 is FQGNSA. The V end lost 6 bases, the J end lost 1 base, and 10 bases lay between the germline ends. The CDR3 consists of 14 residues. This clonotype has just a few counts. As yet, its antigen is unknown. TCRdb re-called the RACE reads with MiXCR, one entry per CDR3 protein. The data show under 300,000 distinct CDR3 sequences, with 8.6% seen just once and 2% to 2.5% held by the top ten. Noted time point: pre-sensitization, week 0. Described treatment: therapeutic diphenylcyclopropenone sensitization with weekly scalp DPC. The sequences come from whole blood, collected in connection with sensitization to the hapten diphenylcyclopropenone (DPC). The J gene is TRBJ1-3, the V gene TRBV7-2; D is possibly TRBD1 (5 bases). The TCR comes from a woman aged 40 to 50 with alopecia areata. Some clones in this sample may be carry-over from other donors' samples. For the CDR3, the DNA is TGTGCCAGCAGGGATGGGGGTTCTGGAAACACCATATATTTT. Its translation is CASRDGGSGNTIYF.